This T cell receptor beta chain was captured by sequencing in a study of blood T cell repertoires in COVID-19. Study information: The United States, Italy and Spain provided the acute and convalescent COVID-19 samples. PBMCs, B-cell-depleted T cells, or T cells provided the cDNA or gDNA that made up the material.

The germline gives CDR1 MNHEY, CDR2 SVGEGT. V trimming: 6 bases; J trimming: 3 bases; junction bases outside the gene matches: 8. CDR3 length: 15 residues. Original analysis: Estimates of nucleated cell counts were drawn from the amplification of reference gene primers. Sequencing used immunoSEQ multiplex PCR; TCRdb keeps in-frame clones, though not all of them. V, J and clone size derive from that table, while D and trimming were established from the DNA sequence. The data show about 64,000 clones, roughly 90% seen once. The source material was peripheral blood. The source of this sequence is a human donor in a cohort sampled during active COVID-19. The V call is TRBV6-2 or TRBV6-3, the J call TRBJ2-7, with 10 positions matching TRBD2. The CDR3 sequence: CASSPSGSKVYEQYF. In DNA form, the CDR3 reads TGTGCCAGCAGCCCTAGCGGGAGTAAGGTCTACGAGCAGTACTTC.